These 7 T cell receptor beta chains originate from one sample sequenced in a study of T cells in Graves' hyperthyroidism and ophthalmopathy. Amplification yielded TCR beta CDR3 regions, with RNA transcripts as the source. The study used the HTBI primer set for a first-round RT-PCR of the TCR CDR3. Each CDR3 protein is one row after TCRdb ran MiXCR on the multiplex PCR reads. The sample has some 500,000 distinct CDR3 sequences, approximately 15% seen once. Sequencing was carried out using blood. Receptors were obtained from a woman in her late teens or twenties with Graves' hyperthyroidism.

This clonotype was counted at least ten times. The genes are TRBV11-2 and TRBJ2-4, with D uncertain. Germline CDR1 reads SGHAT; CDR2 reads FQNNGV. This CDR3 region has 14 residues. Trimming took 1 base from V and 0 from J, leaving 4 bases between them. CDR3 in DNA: TGTGCCAGCAGCTTAGCCTTAGCCAAAAACATTCAGTACTTC. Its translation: CASSLALAKNIQYF.

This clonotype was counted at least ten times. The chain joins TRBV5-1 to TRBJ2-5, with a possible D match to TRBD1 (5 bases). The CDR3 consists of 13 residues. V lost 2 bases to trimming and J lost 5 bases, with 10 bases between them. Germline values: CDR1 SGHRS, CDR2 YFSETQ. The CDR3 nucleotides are TGCGCCAGCAGCTTTCTAGGGGATGAGACCCAGTACTTC. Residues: CASSFLGDETQYF.

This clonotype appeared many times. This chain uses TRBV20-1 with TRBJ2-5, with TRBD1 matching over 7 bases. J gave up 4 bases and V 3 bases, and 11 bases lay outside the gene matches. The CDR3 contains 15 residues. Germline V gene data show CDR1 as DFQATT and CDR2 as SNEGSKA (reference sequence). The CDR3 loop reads CSAREGGRDLETQYF. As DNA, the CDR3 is TGCAGTGCTAGGGAAGGGGGCAGGGATTTAGAGACCCAGTACTTC.

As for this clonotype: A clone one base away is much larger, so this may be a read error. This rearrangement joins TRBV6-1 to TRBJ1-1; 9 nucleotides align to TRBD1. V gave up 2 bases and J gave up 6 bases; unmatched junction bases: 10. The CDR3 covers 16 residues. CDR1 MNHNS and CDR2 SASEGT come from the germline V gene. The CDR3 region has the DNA TGTGCCAGCAGTGAAAAGGCGGGACAGGGTAACGCTGAAGCTTTCTTT. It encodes CASSEKAGQGNAEAFF.

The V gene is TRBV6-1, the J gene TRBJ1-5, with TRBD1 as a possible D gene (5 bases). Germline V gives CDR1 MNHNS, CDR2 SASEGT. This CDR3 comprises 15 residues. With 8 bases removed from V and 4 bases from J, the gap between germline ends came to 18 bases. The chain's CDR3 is CASGGGGVHNQPQHF. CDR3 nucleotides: TGTGCCAGCGGGGGGGGAGGGGTCCATAATCAGCCCCAGCATTTT.

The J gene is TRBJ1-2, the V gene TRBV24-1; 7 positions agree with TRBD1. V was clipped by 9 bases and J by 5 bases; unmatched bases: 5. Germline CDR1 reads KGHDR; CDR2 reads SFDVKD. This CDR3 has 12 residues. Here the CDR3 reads CATGTDQYGYTF. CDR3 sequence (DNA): TGTGCCACCGGGACAGACCAATATGGCTACACCTTC.

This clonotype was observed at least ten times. The CDR3, as DNA: TGTGCCACCAGTGACAGACTAGCGGCACTTTACAATGAGCAGTTCTTC. Translated: CATSDRLAALYNEQFF. The chain is built from TRBV24-1 and TRBJ2-1, with 9 bases that match TRBD2. CDR1 KGHDR and CDR2 SFDVKD come from the germline V gene. The junction had 7 bases not matched to a gene; V was cut back by 4 bases and J by 4 bases. The CDR3 has 16 residues.